This TCR beta chain derives from a study of cytomegalovirus exposure and HLA in healthy donors. Study-wide results and caveats: A few chains linked to CMV were shown in vitro to be specific for CMV antigens. About 150 TCR beta chains were listed as cytomegalovirus-associated.

The data were produced by immunoSEQ multiplex PCR, yet TCRdb's version contains in-frame clones alone and is incomplete. The sample shows some 130,000 clones, approximately 84% of them seen only once. Separate from the approximately 730-subject first cohort, the roughly 110-subject validation cohort was the one that the donors belonged to. Regarding this clone: No antigen is known for it.

The V and J ends lost 5 bases and 9 bases respectively, with 18 bases between them. This CDR3 is 14 amino acids long. Germline V gives CDR1 SGHTS, CDR2 YDEGEE. The TCR was taken from a man aged 25 to 45 in good health and CMV-seropositive. The chain employs TRBV5-8 and TRBJ2-1, with TRBD1 as a possible D gene (5 bases). The sequenced material came from PBMCs. The chain's CDR3 is CASRTTLPGIEQFF. The DNA for the CDR3 is TGTGCCAGCAGGACAACCCTCCCAGGGATTGAGCAGTTCTTC.